The rows below give T cell receptor beta chains drawn from one sample of a study of post-analysis software for immune sequencing data. TCRdb re-analysed the PCR reads in MiXCR, keeping a single row per CDR3 protein. The data show roughly 800,000 distinct CDR3 sequences, roughly 30% seen once. The sample taken for sequencing was blood. The receptors originated from a girl aged 10 to 17 with multiple sclerosis. The CDR3 runs from the conserved cysteine through the conserved F or W. A D gene is named only where the DNA matches it firmly. Clone size appears in some rows only: once, few, many, or a class for an expanded clone.

d_gene	j_gene	v_gene	abundance	CDR3nt	CDR3aa
NA	TRBJ2-3	TRBV20-1	few	TGCAGTGCTTCCACCGGGACTGGATTTGATACGCAGTATTTT	CSASTGTGFDTQYF
TRBD2	TRBJ2-7	TRBV2	NA	TGTGCCAGCAGGAAGACTAGCGAGTCCTACTACGAGCAGTACTTC	CASRKTSESYYEQYF
TRBD2	TRBJ2-1	TRBV10-3	NA	TGTGCCATCAGTGATGGCGGGAGAGGCGGCGAGCAGTTCTTC	CAISDGGRGGEQFF
NA	TRBJ2-5	TRBV25-1	NA	TGTGCCAGCAGTCCATCACGCAATGAGCAGTACTTC	CASSPSRNEQYF
NA	TRBJ1-2	TRBV4-1	NA	TGCGCCAGCAGCCGAGAGAACGGGGGGACGGGGTATGGCTACACCTTC	CASSRENGGTGYGYTF
NA	TRBJ2-3	TRBV6-2/TRBV6-3	NA	TGTGCCAGCAGTCACCATACCACCCGGGCGGATACGCAGTATTTT	CASSHHTTRADTQYF
NA	TRBJ2-7	TRBV4-3	NA	TGCGCCAGCAGCCAAGGACAGACAAGCTCCTACGAGCAGTACTTC	CASSQGQTSSYEQYF
TRBD1	TRBJ1-2	TRBV20-1	few	TGCAGTGCTAGAGGGGGGGACAGTAGGTATGGCTACACCTTC	CSARGGDSRYGYTF
NA	TRBJ1-6	TRBV12-3/TRBV12-4	few	TGTGCCAGCAGCTTTAGGGCCCTCACTTCACCCCTCCACTTT	CASSFRALTSPLHF
NA	TRBJ2-1	TRBV19	NA	TGTGCCAGTAGTAAGAATGGTGAGCGGTTCTTC	CASSKNGERFF
NA	TRBJ2-2	TRBV27	NA	TGTGCCAGCAGTGCCCCCTACACCGGGGAGCTGTTTTTT	CASSAPYTGELFF
NA	TRBJ1-4	TRBV10-3	NA	TGTGCCATCAGTGCGGGGATAGGGGAAAAACTGTTTTTT	CAISAGIGEKLFF
TRBD1	TRBJ2-3	TRBV7-2	NA	TGTGCCAGCAGCTTAGCTCCAGGGGGTTCAGATACGCAGTATTTT	CASSLAPGGSDTQYF
NA	TRBJ2-3	TRBV5-1	many	TGCGCCAGCAGCCAACAGGGAGATACGCAGTATTTT	CASSQQGDTQYF
TRBD1	TRBJ2-3	TRBV6-1	NA	TGTGCCAGCAGTGAAAAACAGGGGACAGATACGCAGTATTTT	CASSEKQGTDTQYF
NA	TRBJ2-7	TRBV4-3	NA	TGCGCCAGCAGCCAAGATTTGCAGGGGGGATACGAGCAGTACTTC	CASSQDLQGGYEQYF
NA	TRBJ1-1	TRBV6-5	few	TGTGCCAGCAGCAGACAGGACTCTGAAGCTTTCTTT	CASSRQDSEAFF
NA	TRBJ2-5	TRBV6-1	NA	TGTGCCAGCAGGACCCTCGGAAGGACGAGGTACCAAGAGACCCAGTACTTC	CASRTLGRTRYQETQYF
TRBD1	TRBJ1-2	TRBV6-5	many	TGTGCCAGCAGCCGGGACAGAGCTAACTATGGCTACACCTTC	CASSRDRANYGYTF
NA	TRBJ2-5	TRBV20-1	NA	TGCAGTGCTGAGGTCCCCGTGATAACTCACAATGAGCAGTACTTC	CSAEVPVITHNEQYF
TRBD2	TRBJ2-4	TRBV6-6	NA	TGTGCCAGCAGGGGACTAGCGGGGGTAAACATTCAGTACTTC	CASRGLAGVNIQYF
TRBD1	TRBJ2-5	TRBV4-1	few	TGCGCCAGCAGCCAACGGACAGGGGGCGTCGAGACCCAGTACTTC	CASSQRTGGVETQYF
TRBD2	TRBJ2-3	TRBV7-2	NA	TGTGCCAGCAGCGGTAGCGGGAGTTATACAGATACGCAGTATTTT	CASSGSGSYTDTQYF
NA	TRBJ2-1	TRBV7-2	many	TGTGCCAGCACCTACCACTACAATGAGCAGTTCTTC	CASTYHYNEQFF
NA	TRBJ2-5	TRBV5-1	NA	TGCGCCAGCAGCCAATATCTGGGGGGGGGCAGTGAGACCCAGTACTTC	CASSQYLGGGSETQYF
NA	TRBJ1-4	TRBV6-5	NA	TGTGCCGGCAGCCAAGGGGGACCGTACGAAAAACTGTTTTTT	CAGSQGGPYEKLFF
NA	TRBJ2-5	TRBV15	NA	TGTGCCACCAGCAGGACTATTGGGGTGGGCGAAGAGACCCAGTACTTC	CATSRTIGVGEETQYF
TRBD1	TRBJ2-5	TRBV5-1	few	TGCGCCAGCAGCCTCCGCCCCGGGACAGGAACGGAGACCCAGTACTTC	CASSLRPGTGTETQYF
NA	TRBJ1-2	TRBV7-2	NA	TGTGCCAGCAGCTTAGGGAGGATAAACCAGGGGGGCTACACCTTC	CASSLGRINQGGYTF
NA	TRBJ2-6	TRBV20-1	NA	TGCGCCGCAGGGCCAGGGGCCAACGTCCTGACTTTC	CAAGPGANVLTF
NA	TRBJ2-5	TRBV4-3	few	TGCGCCAGCAGCCAAGATTGGGGGTTGGGGGAGACCCAGTACTTC	CASSQDWGLGETQYF
NA	TRBJ2-5	TRBV10-3	NA	TGTGCCTCCACAGGGGCTAGCGGAGCCCGAAAGTTGCAGTACTTC	CASTGASGARKLQYF
NA	TRBJ1-6	TRBV7-9	few	TGTGCCAGCAGCTTAAAAAGGAATTCACCCCTCCACTTT	CASSLKRNSPLHF
TRBD1	TRBJ2-1	TRBV20-1	few	TGCAGTGGGGACAGGGAATACAATGAGCAGTTCTTC	CSGDREYNEQFF